This T cell receptor beta chain was sequenced in a study of blood T cell repertoires in COVID-19. Turning to the study itself: There were acute and convalescent COVID-19 samples, and they came from the United States, Italy and Spain. The analysed material was cDNA or gDNA that came from T cells, B-cell-depleted T cells, or PBMCs.

Germline trimming cut 2 bases from V and 2 bases from J; bases unmatched to any gene: 7. In germline, CDR1 is MDHEN, CDR2 SYDVKM. The CDR3 covers 17 residues. Authors' analysis steps: From reference gene primer amplification, estimates of nucleated cell counts were derived. TCRdb keeps only in-frame clones here, not all; method: immunoSEQ multiplex PCR. V and J calls and clone size come straight from that table; D and trimming were deduced from the DNA. The table lists around 140,000 clones, roughly 79% of them singletons. The chain joins TRBV28 to TRBJ2-7; TRBD2 matches at 12 bases. Sequencing was performed on peripheral blood. The receptor's source is a woman aged 55 to 70 with active or convalescent COVID-19. DNA of the CDR3: TGTGCCAGCAGTTTACGGACTAGCGGGACCCCCGCCTACGAGCAGTACTTC. Translation gives CASSLRTSGTPAYEQYF. Together with reference TRBV28 and TRBJ2-7, the CDR3 gives the full variable domain: DVKVTQSSRYLVKRTGEKVFLECVQDMDHENMFWYRQDPGLGLRLIYFSYDVKMKEKGDIPEGYSVSREKKERFSLILESASTNQTSMYLCASSLRTSGTPAYEQYFGPGTRLTVT.